The 26 T cell receptor beta chains below all came from one sample that was sequenced in a study of lymphopenia after photon versus proton radiotherapy. Data came from immunoSEQ multiplex PCR; TCRdb stores just in-frame clones and leaves some out. This table has roughly 40,000 clones, about 86% appearing once. Specimen: peripheral blood, collected from a patient treated with proton-based radiotherapy. All receptors come from a woman aged 70-85 years with pancreatic cancer. Some clones in this sample may be carry-over from other donors' samples.

In its sample, this clone was seen once. The rearrangement links TRBV13 to TRBJ2-3; D perhaps matches TRBD2 (5 bases). V was clipped by 0 bases and J by 5 bases, with 15 bases between them. CDR1 is PRHDT, CDR2 FYEKMQ, per germline (reference sequence). This CDR3 region has 16 residues. CDR3 residues: CASSLGRRGSVDTQYF. The CDR3 coding sequence is TGTGCCAGCAGCTTAGGCCGGAGAGGGAGTGTAGATACGCAGTATTTT.

The V call is TRBV9, the J call TRBJ2-3; possibly TRBD1 for D (6 bases). The CDR3 extends over 18 amino acids. In germline, CDR1 is SGDLS, CDR2 YYNGEE. V was shortened by 0 bases and J by 0 bases, with 17 bases between the two germline ends. In DNA form, the CDR3 reads TGTGCCAGCAGCGTAGCTACAGGGACCTTCCCTAGCACAGATACGCAGTATTTT. Protein product: CASSVATGTFPSTDTQYF.

The chain carries TRBV28 and TRBJ2-2; TRBD1 is a possible D gene (5 bases). This CDR3 is 15 amino acids long. Germline assignment: CDR1 MDHEN and CDR2 SYDVKM. V was shortened by 5 bases and J by 3 bases, with 13 bases between the two germline ends. CDR3 amino acids: CASSDSGLYTGELFF. The CDR3 nucleotides read TGTGCCAGCAGTGATTCAGGGTTATACACCGGGGAGCTGTTTTTT.

V and J are TRBV28 and TRBJ1-2; no clear D gene. V lost 5 bases and J lost 2, with 12 bases in between. The germline CDR1 and CDR2 sequences are MDHEN and SYDVKM. The CDR3 runs 14 residues. CDR3 amino acids: CASSPLSGNYGYTF. The CDR3 DNA follows: TGTGCCAGCAGTCCTCTCTCCGGGAACTATGGCTACACCTTC.

This sequence joins TRBV7-9 and TRBJ2-7, with D unresolved. CDR3 length: 12 residues. Trimming removed 7 bases from V and 4 bases from J, with 11 bases in between. The germline gives CDR1 SEHNR, CDR2 FQNEAQ (reference sequence). CDR3 coding DNA: TGTGCCAGCACCAGGTGGAATTACGAGCAGTACTTC. Residues: CASTRWNYEQYF.

The V and J genes are TRBV11-3 and TRBJ2-3; 13 bases are shared with TRBD2. The CDR3 is 16 amino acids. Germline CDR1 and CDR2: SGHNT and YENEEA. With V trimmed by 5 bases and J by 6 bases, 8 bases remained unmatched. The CDR3 protein is CASSPSTSGRYDTQYF. The CDR3 nucleotides are TGTGCCAGCAGCCCCTCGACTAGCGGGAGGTACGATACGCAGTATTTT.

In the case of this clone: The sample holds other DNA sequences that translate to the same CDR3. The rearrangement joins TRBV5-1 to TRBJ2-1; D could derive from TRBD1 or TRBD2 (7 bases each). The CDR3 covers 15 residues. CDR1 and CDR2 from the germline V gene are SGHRS and YFSETQ. The ends were cut back, 3 bases at V and 5 bases at J, with 15 bases in the middle. CDR3 region: CASSSGGGRDNEQFF. DNA for the CDR3: TGCGCCAGCAGCTCAGGGGGAGGGAGGGACAATGAGCAGTTCTTC.

The chain uses TRBV4-2 and TRBJ1-4, with unresolved D. The V end was cut by 6 bases, the J end by 5 bases, with 13 bases between. Germline values: CDR1 LGHNA, CDR2 YNFKEQ. This CDR3 has 14 amino acids. CDR3 DNA: TGTGCCAGCAGAATCCACCCCAGAAATGAAAAACTGTTTTTT. This gives the protein CASRIHPRNEKLFF.

This chain joins TRBV4-1 and TRBJ2-5; D is tentatively TRBD1 or TRBD2 (5 bases each). The CDR3 has 14 residues. V was pared by 1 base and J by 5 bases, with 11 bases between. Germline V gene data show CDR1 as MGHRA and CDR2 as YSYEKL. In nucleotides, the CDR3 is TGCGCCAGCAGCCAAGGTTCAGGGACGGAGACCCAGTACTTC. Encoded protein: CASSQGSGTETQYF.

This rearrangement joins TRBV7-2 to TRBJ2-3, with 9 bases that match TRBD2. J gave up 6 bases and V 6 bases, and 16 bases lay outside the gene matches. The CDR3 extends over 17 amino acids. CDR1 and CDR2 from the germline V gene are SGHTA and FQGNSA. The CDR3 DNA is TGTGCCAGCAGTCCGTCGCGGGGGGGGAGGTATGGTGATACGCAGTATTTT. It specifies CASSPSRGGRYGDTQYF.

The chain combines TRBV10-2 with TRBJ2-7, with 9 bases lining up with TRBD2. The CDR3 has 15 residues. Germline CDR1 reads WSHSY; CDR2 reads SAAADI. With V trimmed by 10 bases and J by 2 bases, 12 bases remained unmatched. Here the CDR3 DNA reads TGCGCCACAGACCGCGGCGGGAGGGCCCCCTACGAGCAGTACTTC. Its translation: CATDRGGRAPYEQYF.

The V and J genes are TRBV2 and TRBJ2-1; D call uncertain. Trimming removed 1 base at V and 12 bases at J, with 19 bases between. The CDR3 is 15 residues long. Per the germline V gene, CDR1 is SNHLY and CDR2 is FYNNEI. The chain's CDR3 is CASSEDYNNNDVQFF. In DNA form, the CDR3 reads TGTGCCAGCAGTGAAGACTACAATAACAATGATGTGCAGTTCTTC.

The J gene is TRBJ2-3, the V gene TRBV18; the match to TRBD2 covers 10 bases. V shed 5 bases, J shed 2 bases, and the junction held 4 bases outside the gene matches. Germline V lookup: CDR1 KGHSH, CDR2 LQKENI. The CDR3 is 15 residues long. The CDR3 DNA reads as TGTGCCAGCTCAGAAGGACTAGCGGCCACAGATACGCAGTATTTT. Amino acids: CASSEGLAATDTQYF.

The rearrangement uses TRBV15 and TRBJ2-1; 9 bases line up with TRBD2. The CDR3 runs to 15 residues. Germline trimming cut 1 base from V and 5 bases from J; bases unmatched to any gene: 3. Germline CDR1 reads LNHNV; CDR2 reads YYDKDF (reference sequence). The CDR3 region is CATSRGTSANNEQFF. CDR3 nucleotides: TGTGCCACCAGCAGAGGGACTAGCGCTAACAATGAGCAGTTCTTC.

A single count supports this clone. V gene TRBV7-9 combines with J gene TRBJ1-6; D not certain. V was shortened by 1 base and J by 9 bases, with 19 bases between the two germline ends. The CDR3 is 17 residues long. Germline V gene data show CDR1 as SEHNR and CDR2 as FQNEAQ (reference sequence). The CDR3 nucleotides read TGTGCCAGCAGCTTAGACGGTATAGGGCAAGGACGTTCACCCCTCCACTTT. Translation: CASSLDGIGQGRSPLHF.

This clone was seen more than once but under ten times. In nucleotides, the CDR3 is TGTGCCAGCAGCCCCGCGGGGATGGGAGCTAATTCACCCCTCCACTTT. Protein sequence: CASSPAGMGANSPLHF. This chain joins TRBV4-2 and TRBJ1-6; D is unclear. The CDR3 has 16 residues. With 4 bases removed from V and 6 bases from J, the gap between germline ends came to 16 bases. Per the germline V gene, CDR1 is LGHNA and CDR2 is YNFKEQ.

V and J are TRBV11-2 and TRBJ2-3; 10 bases agree with TRBD2. V lost 1 base to trimming and J lost 1 base; unmatched junction nucleotides: 2. CDR3 length: 16 amino acids. Germline CDR1 and CDR2: SGHAT and FQNNGV. CDR3 sequence reads: CASSLGSGGGTDTQYF. CDR3 sequence (DNA): TGTGCCAGCAGCTTAGGGAGCGGGGGGGGCACAGATACGCAGTATTTT.

By its share, this clone is medium-sized (0.01 to 0.1%). This chain joins TRBV7-9 and TRBJ1-2; unclear D gene. The V end lost 0 bases, the J end lost 1 base, and 6 bases lay between the germline ends. Germline V CDR1 and CDR2: SEHNR, FQNEAQ (reference sequence). CDR3 length: 14 amino acids. CDR3 protein: CASSLAASNYGYTF. The CDR3 bases are TGTGCCAGCAGCTTAGCTGCCAGTAACTATGGCTACACCTTC.

This clone was recorded a few times. The chain joins TRBV29-1 to TRBJ1-3; D is unclear. This CDR3 is built from 13 residues. V shed 4 bases and J shed 0 bases, with 7 bases lying between them. In germline, CDR1 is SQVTM, CDR2 ANQGSEA. The CDR3 coding sequence is TGCAGCGTTGTCCTCTACTCTGGAAACACCATATATTTT. It is translated as CSVVLYSGNTIYF.

The chain recombines TRBV28 with TRBJ1-4; D is ambiguous. The germline V gene encodes CDR1 MDHEN and CDR2 SYDVKM. The CDR3 extends over 14 amino acids. V shed 3 bases and J shed 8 bases, with 13 bases lying between them. The CDR3 nucleotides read TGTGCCAGCAGTTTTGCAGGCAGTAAGGAAAAACTGTTTTTT. Its protein product is CASSFAGSKEKLFF.

This clone was recorded a few times. The genes are TRBV15 and TRBJ1-4, with 7 bases lining up with TRBD1. J lost 5 bases, V lost 2 bases, and 14 bases had no gene match. The CDR3 has 18 residues. The germline gives CDR1 LNHNV, CDR2 YYDKDF (reference sequence). The CDR3 is CATSRRMTSGTENEKLFF. The CDR3 DNA reads as TGTGCCACCAGCAGAAGAATGACCTCCGGGACAGAAAATGAAAAACTGTTTTTT.

This clone occurred once. V is TRBV6-6 and J is TRBJ2-7; 9 bases fit TRBD1. CDR1 is MNHNY, CDR2 SVGAGI, per germline (reference sequence). Trimming at V came to 6 bases and at J to 1 base, leaving 4 bases not matched to a gene. This CDR3 spans 14 amino acids. CDR3 nucleotide sequence: TGTGCCAGCAGATGGGACAGGGCATCCTACGAGCAGTACTTC. Its translation is CASRWDRASYEQYF.

The V and J genes are TRBV19 and TRBJ2-7; possible D gene TRBD1, 5 bases. This CDR3 region has 13 residues. CDR1 and CDR2 (germline): LNHDA, SQIVND (reference sequence). V gave up 4 bases and J gave up 3 bases, with 10 bases separating them. CDR3 loop: CASSSQGFYEQYF. DNA of the CDR3: TGTGCCAGTAGTAGCCAGGGTTTCTACGAGCAGTACTTC.

This chain links TRBV5-1 with TRBJ2-3; 9 nucleotides line up with TRBD1. This CDR3 has 15 amino acids. V dropped 3 bases and J dropped 4; count of bases not matched to a gene: 6. Germline V lookup: CDR1 SGHRS, CDR2 YFSETQ. Here the CDR3 reads CASSSGTGNPDTQYF. DNA of the CDR3: TGCGCCAGCAGCTCCGGGACAGGGAATCCAGATACGCAGTATTTT.

CDR3 amino acids: CASSSNGANTEAFF. CDR3 bases: TGTGCCAGCAGCTCCAACGGGGCCAACACTGAAGCTTTCTTT. The chain joins TRBV11-3 to TRBJ1-1, with TRBD1 as a possible D gene (5 bases). V lost 4 bases and J lost 2, with 11 bases in between. This CDR3 comprises 14 residues. The germline CDR1 and CDR2 sequences are SGHNT and YENEEA.

CDR3: CASRGDRENSPLHF. In nucleotides, the CDR3 is TGTGCCAGCAGGGGGGACAGGGAAAATTCACCCCTCCACTTT. The chain is built from TRBV27 and TRBJ1-6, with 9 bases fitting TRBD1. Germline V gene sequence: CDR1 MNHEY, CDR2 SMNVEV (reference sequence). The CDR3 length is 14 residues. Unmatched junction bases numbered 4, after V lost 6 bases and J lost 7 bases.